The TCR beta chain described here comes from a study of T cells after yellow fever vaccination. TCRdb independently ran MiXCR on the 5' RACE reads; one entry per CDR3 protein. The sample has about 320,000 distinct CDR3 sequences; over 8.5% are singletons. CDR1 DFQATT and CDR2 SNEGSKA come from the germline V gene (reference sequence). V was shortened by 6 bases and J by 7 bases, with 18 bases between the two germline ends. The CDR3 is 13 residues long. This clonotype occurred many times. The receptor's source is a man aged 18 to 29 who received the YFV17D yellow fever vaccine. Sequences were derived from CD4+ T cells sorted from PBMCs, sampled 45 days after the yellow fever booster vaccination. This rearrangement joins TRBV20-1 to TRBJ1-2, with D possibly being TRBD1 (5 bases). CDR3 amino acids: CSALGAGSTGYTF. As DNA, the CDR3 is TGCAGTGCCCTAGGAGCAGGGAGTACTGGCTACACCTTC.